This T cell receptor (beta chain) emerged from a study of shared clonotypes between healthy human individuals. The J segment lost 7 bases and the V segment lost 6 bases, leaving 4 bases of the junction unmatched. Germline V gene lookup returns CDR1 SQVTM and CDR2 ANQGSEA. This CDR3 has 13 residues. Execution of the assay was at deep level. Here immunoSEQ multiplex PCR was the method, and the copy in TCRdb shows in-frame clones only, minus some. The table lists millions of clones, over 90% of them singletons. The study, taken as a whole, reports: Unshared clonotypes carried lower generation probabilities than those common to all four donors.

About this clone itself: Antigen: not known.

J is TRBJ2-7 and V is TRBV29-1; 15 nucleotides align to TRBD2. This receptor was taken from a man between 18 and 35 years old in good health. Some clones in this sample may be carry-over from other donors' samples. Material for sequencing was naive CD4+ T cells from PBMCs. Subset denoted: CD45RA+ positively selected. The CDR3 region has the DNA TGCAGCGTCATAGGACTAGCGGGAGGGGAGCAGTACTTC. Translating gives CSVIGLAGGEQYF.